The 5 T cell receptor beta chains given below trace back to one sample, sequenced in a study of cytomegalovirus exposure and HLA in healthy donors. Primers for the PCR totalled 60 Vbeta and 13 Jbeta. TCRdb's table, derived via immunoSEQ multiplex PCR, lists solely in-frame clones and lacks some. Of 150,000 to 190,000 clones detected, 82% appear once; the ten largest clones hold about 6.1%. The specimen sequenced was PBMCs. The receptors here all came from a woman in her 50s in good health and CMV-seropositive.

This clone turned up a few times. The rearrangement joins TRBV30 to TRBJ1-5, with D perhaps matching TRBD1 (6 bases). The germline CDR1 and CDR2 sequences are GTSNPN and SVGIG (reference sequence). Between the trimmed V and J ends, which lost 2 bases and 2 bases, there was a span of 7 bases. The CDR3 consists of 13 residues. The CDR3 protein is CAWSSGGNQPQHF. The CDR3 region has the DNA TGTGCCTGGAGTTCAGGGGGCAATCAGCCCCAGCATTTT. The complete variable domain, with remaining parts taken from reference TRBV30 and TRBJ1-5, reads SQTIHQWPATLVQPVGSPLSLECTVEGTSNPNLYWYRQAAGRGLQLLFYSVGIGQISSEVPQNLSASRPQDRQFILSSKKLLLSDSGFYLCAWSSGGNQPQHFGDGTRLSIL.

This CDR3 is CASSPTNTGELFF. In nucleotides, the CDR3 is TGTGCCAGTAGTCCGACAAACACCGGGGAGCTGTTTTTT. This rearrangement joins TRBV19 to TRBJ2-2; D uncertain. This CDR3 contains 13 residues. Germline lookup yields CDR1 LNHDA and CDR2 SQIVND (reference sequence). Trimming cost V 5 bases and J 2 bases, with 6 bases left between them.

The rearrangement joins TRBV5-4 to TRBJ2-1; 7 bases agree with TRBD2. Trimming cost V 7 bases and J 4 bases; bases outside gene matches: 8. This CDR3 has 14 residues. The V gene's germline CDR1 is SGHNT and CDR2 YYREEE (reference sequence). For the CDR3, the DNA is TGTGCCAGCGCGCGAAGCGGGGCTTACAATGAGCAGTTCTTC. It translates to CASARSGAYNEQFF.

The chain links TRBV6-5 to TRBJ1-3; D remains ambiguous. The CDR3 runs 15 residues. The V and J ends lost 0 bases and 2 bases respectively, with 8 bases between them. CDR1 and CDR2 from the germline V gene are MNHEY and SVGAGI. CDR3 region: CASSYSSGAGNTIYF. The CDR3 DNA follows: TGTGCCAGCAGTTACTCGAGCGGGGCTGGAAACACCATATATTTT.

The rearrangement links TRBV5-1 to TRBJ1-3, with a weak D call TRBD1 (5 bases). The CDR3 length is 15 residues. Germline-derived CDR1 and CDR2 are SGHRS and YFSETQ. Deletions cut 2 bases from V and 4 bases from J, with 13 bases between. The CDR3 protein is CASSLSGTGGNTIYF. The DNA for the CDR3 is TGCGCCAGCAGCTTATCTGGGACTGGAGGAAACACCATATATTTT.